This paragraph reports one T cell receptor (beta chain). This entry belongs to a study of blood T cell repertoires in COVID-19. Study details: Sites in the United States, Italy and Spain provided acute and convalescent COVID-19 samples. The analysed material was cDNA or gDNA that came from T cells, B-cell-depleted T cells, or PBMCs.

Original methodology: Reference gene primer amplification in the assay estimated nucleated cell counts. The table came from immunoSEQ multiplex PCR; TCRdb's copy has only in-frame clones and leaves some out. V, J and clone size derive from that table, while D and trimming were established from the DNA sequence. The sample includes nearly 30,000 clones, nearly 80% of them seen just once. CDR3 length: 13 amino acids. The V end was cut by 10 bases, the J end by 4 bases, with 16 bases between. The chain uses TRBV12-3 or TRBV12-4 and TRBJ1-1; perhaps TRBD1 as D (6 bases). What was sequenced was peripheral blood. This sequence was found in a woman between 70 and 85 years old with acute or convalescent COVID-19. CDR3 sequence: CAISQGWGTEAFF. The CDR3 nucleotides read TGTGCCATCTCACAGGGCTGGGGCACTGAAGCTTTCTTT.